Shown below are 8 T cell receptor beta chains from a single sample sequenced in a study of T cells in Graves' hyperthyroidism and ophthalmopathy. Researchers amplified the TCR beta CDR3 regions from RNA transcripts. First-round RT-PCR targeting the TCR CDR3 was performed with the HTBI primer set. From the multiplex PCR reads, TCRdb called clonotypes with MiXCR, one entry per CDR3 protein. The table lists roughly 570,000 distinct CDR3 sequences, just over 45% of them singletons. Sequenced: peripheral blood or thyroid tissue (not recorded which). All receptors derive from an adult woman with Graves' disease, either hyperthyroidism or ophthalmopathy (not recorded which).

The chain combines TRBV30 with TRBJ1-1; D may be TRBD1 (6 bases). V lost 4 bases and J lost 8, with 14 bases in between. Germline CDR1 and CDR2: GTSNPN and SVGIG (reference sequence). This CDR3 contains 12 residues. The DNA of the CDR3 is TGTGCCTGGACAGGGGTCCCCAAGGAAGCTTTCTTT. It codes for CAWTGVPKEAFF.

This clonotype was seen at least ten times. The chain uses TRBV15 and TRBJ1-5; D call uncertain. Germline assignment: CDR1 LNHNV and CDR2 YYDKDF (reference sequence). The CDR3 spans 13 residues. Trimming took 2 bases from V and 7 from J, leaving 9 bases between them. CDR3 coding DNA: TGTGCCACCAGCAGATCCAGTAGGCAGCCCCAGCATTTT. Translation: CATSRSSRQPQHF. Together with reference TRBV15 and TRBJ1-5, the CDR3 gives the full variable domain: DAMVIQNPRYQVTQFGKPVTLSCSQTLNHNVMYWYQQKSSQAPKLLFHYYDKDFNNEADTPDNFQSRRPNTSFCFLDIRSPGLGDTAMYLCATSRSSRQPQHFGDGTRLSIL.

In this sample, this clonotype turned up many times. V usage is TRBV5-1 and J usage is TRBJ2-6; D ambiguous. CDR3 length: 14 amino acids. V was clipped by 2 bases and J by 3 bases, with 6 bases between them. Germline CDR1 reads SGHRS; CDR2 reads YFSETQ. CDR3 protein: CASSFFLGANVLTF. CDR3 DNA sequence: TGCGCCAGCAGCTTTTTCCTTGGGGCCAACGTCCTGACTTTC.

The CDR3 reads CASSRYTSGRAGGELFF. The CDR3, as DNA: TGTGCCAGCAGCCGCTACACTAGCGGGAGGGCTGGCGGGGAGCTGTTTTTT. The chain joins TRBV7-6 to TRBJ2-2, with TRBD2 matching 13 bases. The V gene end was trimmed by 5 bases and the J gene end by 7 bases; junction bases not matched to a gene: 10. CDR1 is SGHVS, CDR2 FNYEAQ, per germline. There are 17 residues in the CDR3.

This clonotype was observed a handful of times. A much larger clonotype is one base distant, so this may be a read error. The chain is built from TRBV6-5 and TRBJ1-6; no definite D call. From germline, CDR1 is MNHEY and CDR2 SVGAGI. CDR3 length equals 12 residues. The V gene lost 5 bases and the J gene lost 13 bases, with 12 bases spanning the gap. CDR3 DNA sequence: TGTGCCAGCAGTACCATCCGTAGTCCCCTCCACTTT. Translated, it gives CASSTIRSPLHF.

This chain links TRBV18 with TRBJ2-5; D unresolved. Germline values: CDR1 KGHSH, CDR2 LQKENI. The CDR3 extends over 11 amino acids. The ends were cut back, 1 base at V and 9 bases at J, with 6 bases in the middle. CDR3 DNA: TGTGCCAGCTCACCACGTGAGTCCCAGTACTTC. Amino acid sequence: CASSPRESQYF.

The chain links TRBV12-3 or TRBV12-4 to TRBJ2-2; 10 bases agree with TRBD2. This CDR3 contains 15 residues. The junction had 7 bases not matched to a gene; V was cut back by 5 bases and J by 7 bases. The chain's CDR3 is CASSLWTSGIGELFF. As DNA, the CDR3 is TGTGCCAGCAGTCTCTGGACTAGCGGTATCGGGGAGCTGTTTTTT.

This clonotype was seen many times. The genes are TRBV20-1 and TRBJ2-7; D remains ambiguous. Trimming took off 0 bases at V and 5 bases at J, with 11 bases between the two ends. The CDR3 totals 13 residues. Germline V gene lookup returns CDR1 DFQATT and CDR2 SNEGSKA (reference sequence). The CDR3 loop reads CSARDNDIHEQYF. Here the CDR3 DNA reads TGCAGTGCTAGAGATAATGACATCCACGAGCAGTACTTC.